Shown below are 23 T cell receptor beta chains from a single sample sequenced in a study of cytomegalovirus exposure and HLA in healthy donors. Amplification used 60 Vbeta primers and 13 Jbeta primers. Assay: immunoSEQ multiplex PCR; the TCRdb copy retains only in-frame clones and omits some. The sample holds over 150,000 clones, 70% to 85% seen once. The specimen sequenced was PBMCs. The receptor set was obtained from a man aged 25-45 years in good health and CMV-seronegative.

This clone was picked up a small number of times. Within the sample, other DNA sequences also encode this same CDR3. The rearrangement uses TRBV19 and TRBJ2-7; 9 bases match TRBD1. CDR3 length: 13 amino acids. Trimming took 3 bases from V and 5 from J; bases not matched to a gene: 2. The germline CDR1 and CDR2 sequences are LNHDA and SQIVND (reference sequence). CDR3 bases: TGTGCCAGTAGTATCGGACAGGGGAACGAGCAGTACTTC. It translates to CASSIGQGNEQYF.

CDR3 region: CASSYSIYRAYEQYF. Written as DNA, the CDR3 is TGTGCCAGCAGTTACTCGATATACAGGGCCTACGAGCAGTACTTC. The rearrangement links TRBV6-6 to TRBJ2-7, with D possibly TRBD1 on 6 matching bases. From germline, CDR1 is MNHNY and CDR2 SVGAGI (reference sequence). This CDR3 has 15 residues. Deletions cut 0 bases from V and 2 bases from J, with 11 bases between.

The V call is TRBV7-9, the J call TRBJ2-1; 7 nucleotides match TRBD2. Losses at the gene ends were 4 bases for V and 5 bases for J; bases not matched to a gene: 11. Germline V gene data show CDR1 as SEHNR and CDR2 as FQNEAQ (reference sequence). The length of the CDR3 is 16 residues. The CDR3 sequence: CASSSSPGLTNNEQFF. In nucleotides, the CDR3 is TGTGCCAGCAGCTCATCACCGGGACTAACTAACAATGAGCAGTTCTTC.

The DNA of the CDR3 is TGCGCCAGCAGCCCCGACGAGGATAATTCACCCCTCCACTTT. This encodes CASSPDEDNSPLHF. The chain carries TRBV4-1 and TRBJ1-6; no clear D. The germline V gene encodes CDR1 MGHRA and CDR2 YSYEKL. Deletions cut 4 bases from V and 5 bases from J, with 9 bases between. The CDR3 consists of 14 residues.

V and J are TRBV5-4 and TRBJ2-5; 12 bases are a match to TRBD1. The CDR3 covers 18 residues. V lost 3 bases to trimming and J lost 1 base; unmatched junction nucleotides: 10. Germline CDR1 SGHNT, CDR2 YYREEE (reference sequence). CDR3 protein: CASSWGTGGESPQETQYF. The CDR3 bases are TGTGCCAGCAGCTGGGGGACAGGGGGCGAGTCGCCCCAAGAGACCCAGTACTTC.

This CDR3 reads CASSSGLAPYEQYF. In DNA form, the CDR3 reads TGTGCCAGCAGTTCCGGACTAGCGCCCTACGAGCAGTACTTC. The chain employs TRBV5-4 and TRBJ2-7; 9 positions match TRBD2. Germline values: CDR1 SGHNT, CDR2 YYREEE (reference sequence). The CDR3 covers 14 residues. The junction had 5 bases not matched to a gene; V was cut back by 5 bases and J by 2 bases.

The V gene is TRBV7-2, the J gene TRBJ2-5; D is unclear. The V gene's germline CDR1 is SGHTA and CDR2 FQGNSA. The CDR3 sequence is 13 residues long. The V end lost 5 bases, the J end lost 5 bases, and 12 bases lay between the germline ends. The CDR3 bases are TGTGCCAGCAGCCCAATGTACCGGGAGACCCAGTACTTC. Translating it yields CASSPMYRETQYF.

The chain recombines TRBV2 with TRBJ2-5; D is undetermined. Trimming cost V 1 base and J 2 bases, with 8 bases left between them. Germline V gene data show CDR1 as SNHLY and CDR2 as FYNNEI. The CDR3 covers 14 residues. DNA of the CDR3: TGTGCCAGCAGTGAAGTGGCCCGACAAGAGACCCAGTACTTC. It is translated as CASSEVARQETQYF.

J is TRBJ2-2 and V is TRBV7-9; D ambiguous. Between the trimmed V and J ends, which lost 3 bases and 5 bases, there was a span of 13 bases. This CDR3 has 15 residues. From germline, CDR1 is SEHNR and CDR2 FQNEAQ (reference sequence). The CDR3 protein is CASSLRGVKTGELFF. The CDR3, as DNA: TGTGCCAGCAGCTTGAGAGGAGTCAAAACCGGGGAGCTGTTTTTT.

V usage is TRBV4-2 and J usage is TRBJ1-2, with 7 bases that match TRBD1. Trimming at V came to 1 base and at J to 3 bases, leaving 5 bases not matched to a gene. The CDR3 is 15 residues long. Germline V gene data show CDR1 as LGHNA and CDR2 as YNFKEQ. The CDR3 region has the DNA TGTGCCAGCAGCCAAGCAGAAGGGGGCGACTATGGCTACACCTTC. Protein: CASSQAEGGDYGYTF.

The J gene is TRBJ2-5, the V gene TRBV7-7, with 7 positions matching TRBD2. The CDR3 has 11 amino acids. Trimming at V came to 5 bases and at J to 11 bases, leaving 5 bases not matched to a gene. Germline V gene data show CDR1 as SSHAT and CDR2 as FNYEAQ (reference sequence). The CDR3 sequence is CASSEGGEQYF. As DNA, the CDR3 is TGTGCCAGCAGCGAGGGAGGGGAGCAGTACTTC.

This clone came up once. The chain has TRBV9 and TRBJ1-5, with D unresolved. The V gene's germline CDR1 is SGDLS and CDR2 YYNGEE. The V gene lost 0 bases and the J gene lost 3 bases, with 10 bases spanning the gap. The CDR3 is 15 amino acids. The CDR3 nucleotides read TGTGCCAGCAGCGTAGGTCAAGGAGCCAATCAGCCCCAGCATTTT. Translating it yields CASSVGQGANQPQHF. Full variable domain (rest looked up from reference TRBV9 and TRBJ1-5): DSGVTQTPKHLITATGQRVTLRCSPRSGDLSVYWYQQSLDQGLQFLIQYYNGEERAKGNILERFSAQQFPDLHSELNLSSLELGDSALYFCASSVGQGANQPQHFGDGTRLSIL.

The CDR3 protein is CASSLVLQDTQYF. Here the CDR3 DNA reads TGCGCCAGCAGCTTGGTACTCCAAGATACGCAGTATTTT. The chain has TRBV5-1 and TRBJ2-3; D not certain. The length of the CDR3 is 13 residues. The V and J ends lost 0 bases and 5 bases respectively, with 7 bases between them. Germline loops: CDR1 SGHRS, CDR2 YFSETQ. The full variable domain, with the rest looked up from reference TRBV5-1 and TRBJ2-3, is KAGVTQTPRYLIKTRGQQVTLSCSPISGHRSVSWYQQTPGQGLQFLFEYFSETQRNKGNFPGRFSGRQFSNSRSEMNVSTLELGDSALYLCASSLVLQDTQYFGPGTRLTVL.

This clone turned up a few times. V gene TRBV28 combines with J gene TRBJ1-5, with D hard to call. The CDR3 has 12 residues. The germline V gene has CDR1 MDHEN and CDR2 SYDVKM. The V end lost 1 base, the J end lost 6 bases, and 4 bases lay between the germline ends. This chain's CDR3 is CASSLLSQPQHF. Written as DNA, the CDR3 is TGTGCCAGCAGTTTATTGAGTCAGCCCCAGCATTTT.

The chain has TRBV10-1 and TRBJ2-2, with D possibly matching TRBD2 (5 bases). Germline V gene data show CDR1 as WNHNN and CDR2 as SYGVQD (reference sequence). The CDR3 is 14 residues long. Trimming pared 4 bases from V and 5 bases from J, leaving 11 bases between. This CDR3 is CASSAGIQTGELFF. CDR3 in DNA: TGCGCCAGCAGTGCCGGGATTCAAACCGGGGAGCTGTTTTTT.

The chain employs TRBV7-2 and TRBJ2-1; D is uncertain. Germline assignment: CDR1 SGHTA and CDR2 FQGNSA. The CDR3 has 15 residues. With 5 bases removed from V and 4 bases from J, the gap between germline ends came to 15 bases. Written as DNA, the CDR3 is TGTGCCAGCAGCACTGATACCGCCTATTACAATGAGCAGTTCTTC. Amino acid sequence: CASSTDTAYYNEQFF.

The chain recombines TRBV9 with TRBJ2-2; 9 nucleotides match TRBD1. After removal of 0 bases from V and 3 bases from J, the junction contained 3 bases not matched to a gene. Germline V CDR1 and CDR2: SGDLS, YYNGEE. This CDR3 is built from 16 residues. In DNA form, the CDR3 reads TGTGCCAGCAGCGTAGTGGGACAGGGATACACCGGGGAGCTGTTTTTT. It specifies CASSVVGQGYTGELFF.

The chain is built from TRBV6-1 and TRBJ1-1; unclear D gene. The CDR3 loop spans 13 amino acids. The V and J ends lost 1 base and 2 bases respectively, with 5 bases between them. Germline V CDR1 and CDR2: MNHNS, SASEGT. The DNA of the CDR3 is TGTGCCAGCAGTGAAGTCGGTAACACTGAAGCTTTCTTT. Amino acids: CASSEVGNTEAFF.

The gene calls are TRBV6-6 and TRBJ1-5, with TRBD1 identical over 8 bases. Germline V CDR1 and CDR2: MNHNY, SVGAGI (reference sequence). CDR3 length equals 15 residues. Losses at the gene ends were 2 bases for V and 2 bases for J; bases not matched to a gene: 2. CDR3 sequence (DNA): TGTGCCAGCAGTTACCCAGGGGGCGGCAATCAGCCCCAGCATTTT. Translation gives CASSYPGGGNQPQHF.

This chain connects TRBV9 to TRBJ1-1; no definite D call. In germline, CDR1 is SGDLS, CDR2 YYNGEE. The CDR3 has 14 residues. The V and J ends lost 0 bases and 1 base respectively, with 7 bases between them. CDR3 region: CASSVGPGNTEAFF. The CDR3 DNA reads TGTGCCAGCAGCGTAGGCCCGGGGAACACTGAAGCTTTCTTT. Complete variable domain (other parts from reference TRBV9 and TRBJ1-1): DSGVTQTPKHLITATGQRVTLRCSPRSGDLSVYWYQQSLDQGLQFLIQYYNGEERAKGNILERFSAQQFPDLHSELNLSSLELGDSALYFCASSVGPGNTEAFFGQGTRLTVV.

The chain carries TRBV11-3 and TRBJ2-7, with 7 nucleotides matching TRBD2. J was trimmed by 5 bases and V by 3 bases; bases with no gene match: 1. CDR3 size: 12 residues. Germline values: CDR1 SGHNT, CDR2 YENEEA. CDR3 nucleotide sequence: TGTGCCAGCAGCTTGGGGGGGAACGAGCAGTACTTC. It encodes CASSLGGNEQYF.

This clone was recorded once. The chain has TRBV5-8 and TRBJ2-3; tentative D call: TRBD2 (5 bases). CDR3 size: 15 residues. The V gene's germline CDR1 is SGHTS and CDR2 YDEGEE. Trimming shortened V by 2 bases and J by 0 bases, and 10 bases separated the two germline ends. The CDR3 DNA is TGTGCCAGCAGCTTTTCCAGGACTAGCACAGATACGCAGTATTTT. This codes for CASSFSRTSTDTQYF.

Points on this clone: Its ends do not fully match the called genes, so a read error is possible. The chain couples TRBV10-3 to TRBJ1-5; D is perhaps TRBD1 (6 bases). Germline CDR1 reads ENHRY; CDR2 reads SYGVKD. The CDR3 is made up of 15 amino acids. CDR3 sequence: CAISEEGGGNQPQNF. The CDR3 DNA sequence: TGTGCCATCAGTGAGGAAGGGGGGGGAAATCAGCCCCAGAATTTT.